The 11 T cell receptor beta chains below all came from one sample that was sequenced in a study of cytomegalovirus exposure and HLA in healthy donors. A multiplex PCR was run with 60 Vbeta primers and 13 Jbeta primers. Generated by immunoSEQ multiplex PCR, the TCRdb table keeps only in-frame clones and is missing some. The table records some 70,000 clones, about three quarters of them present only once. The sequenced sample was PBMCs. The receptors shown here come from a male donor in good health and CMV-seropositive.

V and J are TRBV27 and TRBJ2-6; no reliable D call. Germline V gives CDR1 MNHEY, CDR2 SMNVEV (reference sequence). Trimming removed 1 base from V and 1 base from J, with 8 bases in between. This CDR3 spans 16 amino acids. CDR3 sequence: CASSLLVESGANVLTF. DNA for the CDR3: TGTGCCAGCAGTTTATTAGTGGAGTCTGGGGCCAACGTCCTGACTTTC.

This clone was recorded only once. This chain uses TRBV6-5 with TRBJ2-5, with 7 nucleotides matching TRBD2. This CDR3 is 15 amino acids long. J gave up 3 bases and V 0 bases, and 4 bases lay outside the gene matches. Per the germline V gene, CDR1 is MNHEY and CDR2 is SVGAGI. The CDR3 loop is CASSYSGLVKETQYF. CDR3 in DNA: TGTGCCAGCAGTTACTCAGGACTAGTGAAAGAGACCCAGTACTTC.

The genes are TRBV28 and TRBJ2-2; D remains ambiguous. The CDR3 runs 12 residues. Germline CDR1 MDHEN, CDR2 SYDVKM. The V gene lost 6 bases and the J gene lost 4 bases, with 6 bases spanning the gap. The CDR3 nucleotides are TGTGCCAGCAGCCTAATCACCGGGGAGCTGTTTTTT. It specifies CASSLITGELFF.

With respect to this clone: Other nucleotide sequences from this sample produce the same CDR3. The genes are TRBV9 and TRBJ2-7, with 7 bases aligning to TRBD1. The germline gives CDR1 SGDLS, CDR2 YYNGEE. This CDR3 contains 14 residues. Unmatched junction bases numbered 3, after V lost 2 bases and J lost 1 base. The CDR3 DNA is TGTGCCAGCAGCGTTCGGGACAGTTCCTACGAGCAGTACTTC. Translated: CASSVRDSSYEQYF.

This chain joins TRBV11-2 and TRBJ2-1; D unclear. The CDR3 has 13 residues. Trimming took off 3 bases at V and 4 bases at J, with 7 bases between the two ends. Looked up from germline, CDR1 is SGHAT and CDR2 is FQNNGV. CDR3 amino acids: CASSLERYNEQFF. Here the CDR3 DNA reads TGTGCCAGCAGCTTGGAGAGGTACAATGAGCAGTTCTTC.

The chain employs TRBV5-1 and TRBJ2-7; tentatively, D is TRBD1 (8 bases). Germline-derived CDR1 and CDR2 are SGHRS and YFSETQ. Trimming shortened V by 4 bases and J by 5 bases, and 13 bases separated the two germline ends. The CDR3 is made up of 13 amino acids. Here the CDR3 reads CASSNRGGDEQYF. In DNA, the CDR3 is TGCGCCAGCAGCAACAGGGGGGGAGACGAGCAGTACTTC.

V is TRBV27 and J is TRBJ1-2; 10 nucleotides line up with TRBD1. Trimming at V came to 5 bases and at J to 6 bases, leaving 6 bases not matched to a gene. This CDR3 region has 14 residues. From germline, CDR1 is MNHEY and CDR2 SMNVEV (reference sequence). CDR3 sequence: CASSPTGGFHGYTF. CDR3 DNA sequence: TGTGCCAGCAGTCCGACAGGGGGCTTCCATGGCTACACCTTC.

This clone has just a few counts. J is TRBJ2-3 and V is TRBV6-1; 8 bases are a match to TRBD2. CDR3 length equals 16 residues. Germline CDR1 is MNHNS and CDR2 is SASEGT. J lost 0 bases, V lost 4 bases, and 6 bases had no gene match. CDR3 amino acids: CASSAPKRESTDTQYF. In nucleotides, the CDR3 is TGTGCCAGCAGTGCCCCCAAGCGGGAGAGCACAGATACGCAGTATTTT.

The CDR3 nucleotides read TGTGCCAGTAGTATAGGTAGTCAGGGGGCTCAGCCCCAGCATTTT. Translating gives CASSIGSQGAQPQHF. J is TRBJ1-5 and V is TRBV19, with 8 bases matching TRBD1. CDR1 and CDR2 from the germline V gene are LNHDA and SQIVND (reference sequence). V lost 1 base to trimming and J lost 6 bases; unmatched junction nucleotides: 5. This CDR3 is built from 15 residues.

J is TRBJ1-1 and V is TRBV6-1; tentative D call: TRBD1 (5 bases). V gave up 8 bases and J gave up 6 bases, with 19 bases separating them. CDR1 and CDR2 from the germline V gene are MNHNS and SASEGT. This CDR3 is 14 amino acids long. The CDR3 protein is CASRRAPLDPEAFF. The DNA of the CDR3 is TGTGCCAGCCGCAGGGCCCCCTTAGATCCTGAAGCTTTCTTT.

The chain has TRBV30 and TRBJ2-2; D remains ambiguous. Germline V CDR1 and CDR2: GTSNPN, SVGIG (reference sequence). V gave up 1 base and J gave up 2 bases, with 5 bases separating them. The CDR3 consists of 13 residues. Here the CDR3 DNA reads TGTGCCTGGAGTGCAGTTAACACCGGGGAGCTGTTTTTT. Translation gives CAWSAVNTGELFF.